This T cell receptor (beta chain) stems from a study of blood T cells in healthy people across ages. In the study overall: About one barcoded beta molecule was captured per two T cells (by template switching).

The CDR3 consists of 14 residues. V lost 0 bases to trimming and J lost 5 bases, with 8 bases between them. Germline lookup yields CDR1 PRHDT and CDR2 FYEKMQ (reference sequence). A J-beta primer mix and a sample-barcoded 5' primer were used in a second PCR of roughly 6 to 12 cycles. TCRdb passed the 5' RACE reads through MiXCR, listing each CDR3 protein once. The profile covers hundreds of thousands of distinct CDR3 sequences, with under 25% appearing a single time and roughly 3.6% taken by the ten largest. The sample was blood. This receptor was identified in a man aged 65-85 years in good health. This chain joins TRBV13 and TRBJ2-1, with no clear D. The CDR3 protein is CASSLGGHNNEQFF. DNA of the CDR3: TGTGCCAGCAGCTTAGGCGGTCATAACAATGAGCAGTTCTTC. Full variable domain (remainder filled in from reference TRBV13 and TRBJ2-1): AAGVIQSPRHLIKEKRETATLKCYPIPRHDTVYWYQQGPGQDPQFLISFYEKMQSDKGSIPDRFSAQQFSDYHSELNMSSLELGDSALYFCASSLGGHNNEQFFGPGTRLTVL.